This T cell receptor (beta chain) stems from a study of shared clonotypes between healthy human individuals. With respect to this clone: The antigen is unknown.

A CD45RA-negative memory subset and a CD45RA+ naive subset were separated from the CD4+ cells. Study-level findings and limits: Estimated clonotype richness was generally higher in naive than memory subsets. It was expected that sequencing depth would affect clonotype sharing among donors. Tissues were not sampled, only blood, and their repertoires likely differ.

This CDR3 is built from 16 residues. The germline CDR1 and CDR2 sequences are KGHSH and LQKENI. V lost 2 bases to trimming and J lost 5 bases, with 16 bases between them. TCRdb's copy holds only in-frame clones and misses some; the assay was immunoSEQ multiplex PCR. The table includes about 2.4 million clones, more than 85% detected once. The source of this sequence is a man between 18 and 35 years old in good health. Some clones in this sample may be carry-over from other donors' samples. The chain recombines TRBV18 with TRBJ1-5; D may be TRBD1 (5 bases). Material for sequencing was naive CD4+ T cells from PBMCs. Subset given: CD45RA+ positively selected. The CDR3 DNA is TGTGCCAGCTCACCAATGGGGGGTCCCCTTGATCAGCCCCAGCATTTT. Protein: CASSPMGGPLDQPQHF.